This TCR beta chain was captured by sequencing in a study of human T cells and chemical hapten exposure. Study context: For the roughly 26-week duration of the study, patients were given weekly doses of diphenylcyclopropenone on the scalp.

Germline CDR1 and CDR2: LNHNV and YYDKDF (reference sequence). Trimming pared 0 bases from V and 2 bases from J, leaving 14 bases between. The CDR3 contains 17 residues. The time point denotes: patch test 3, about 24 weeks after DPC sensitization. The treatment is: therapeutic diphenylcyclopropenone sensitization with weekly scalp DPC. Non-pregnant alopecia patients aged 18 to 70, suitable for DPC therapy. The library tagged individual cDNA molecules with unique molecular identifiers. TCRdb reprocessed the RACE reads with MiXCR, giving one entry per CDR3 protein. The sample holds 100,000 or so distinct CDR3 sequences, under 35% seen once.

The material was whole blood, obtained in connection with sensitization to the hapten diphenylcyclopropenone (DPC). The sequence derives from a man aged 40-49 years with alopecia areata. Some clones in this sample may be carry-over from other donors' samples. The chain joins TRBV15 to TRBJ1-5; no clear D gene. The CDR3 DNA reads as TGTGCCACCAGCAGAGACCCTCGCAGATGGGGCAATCAGCCCCAGCATTTT. Translated, it gives CATSRDPRRWGNQPQHF.